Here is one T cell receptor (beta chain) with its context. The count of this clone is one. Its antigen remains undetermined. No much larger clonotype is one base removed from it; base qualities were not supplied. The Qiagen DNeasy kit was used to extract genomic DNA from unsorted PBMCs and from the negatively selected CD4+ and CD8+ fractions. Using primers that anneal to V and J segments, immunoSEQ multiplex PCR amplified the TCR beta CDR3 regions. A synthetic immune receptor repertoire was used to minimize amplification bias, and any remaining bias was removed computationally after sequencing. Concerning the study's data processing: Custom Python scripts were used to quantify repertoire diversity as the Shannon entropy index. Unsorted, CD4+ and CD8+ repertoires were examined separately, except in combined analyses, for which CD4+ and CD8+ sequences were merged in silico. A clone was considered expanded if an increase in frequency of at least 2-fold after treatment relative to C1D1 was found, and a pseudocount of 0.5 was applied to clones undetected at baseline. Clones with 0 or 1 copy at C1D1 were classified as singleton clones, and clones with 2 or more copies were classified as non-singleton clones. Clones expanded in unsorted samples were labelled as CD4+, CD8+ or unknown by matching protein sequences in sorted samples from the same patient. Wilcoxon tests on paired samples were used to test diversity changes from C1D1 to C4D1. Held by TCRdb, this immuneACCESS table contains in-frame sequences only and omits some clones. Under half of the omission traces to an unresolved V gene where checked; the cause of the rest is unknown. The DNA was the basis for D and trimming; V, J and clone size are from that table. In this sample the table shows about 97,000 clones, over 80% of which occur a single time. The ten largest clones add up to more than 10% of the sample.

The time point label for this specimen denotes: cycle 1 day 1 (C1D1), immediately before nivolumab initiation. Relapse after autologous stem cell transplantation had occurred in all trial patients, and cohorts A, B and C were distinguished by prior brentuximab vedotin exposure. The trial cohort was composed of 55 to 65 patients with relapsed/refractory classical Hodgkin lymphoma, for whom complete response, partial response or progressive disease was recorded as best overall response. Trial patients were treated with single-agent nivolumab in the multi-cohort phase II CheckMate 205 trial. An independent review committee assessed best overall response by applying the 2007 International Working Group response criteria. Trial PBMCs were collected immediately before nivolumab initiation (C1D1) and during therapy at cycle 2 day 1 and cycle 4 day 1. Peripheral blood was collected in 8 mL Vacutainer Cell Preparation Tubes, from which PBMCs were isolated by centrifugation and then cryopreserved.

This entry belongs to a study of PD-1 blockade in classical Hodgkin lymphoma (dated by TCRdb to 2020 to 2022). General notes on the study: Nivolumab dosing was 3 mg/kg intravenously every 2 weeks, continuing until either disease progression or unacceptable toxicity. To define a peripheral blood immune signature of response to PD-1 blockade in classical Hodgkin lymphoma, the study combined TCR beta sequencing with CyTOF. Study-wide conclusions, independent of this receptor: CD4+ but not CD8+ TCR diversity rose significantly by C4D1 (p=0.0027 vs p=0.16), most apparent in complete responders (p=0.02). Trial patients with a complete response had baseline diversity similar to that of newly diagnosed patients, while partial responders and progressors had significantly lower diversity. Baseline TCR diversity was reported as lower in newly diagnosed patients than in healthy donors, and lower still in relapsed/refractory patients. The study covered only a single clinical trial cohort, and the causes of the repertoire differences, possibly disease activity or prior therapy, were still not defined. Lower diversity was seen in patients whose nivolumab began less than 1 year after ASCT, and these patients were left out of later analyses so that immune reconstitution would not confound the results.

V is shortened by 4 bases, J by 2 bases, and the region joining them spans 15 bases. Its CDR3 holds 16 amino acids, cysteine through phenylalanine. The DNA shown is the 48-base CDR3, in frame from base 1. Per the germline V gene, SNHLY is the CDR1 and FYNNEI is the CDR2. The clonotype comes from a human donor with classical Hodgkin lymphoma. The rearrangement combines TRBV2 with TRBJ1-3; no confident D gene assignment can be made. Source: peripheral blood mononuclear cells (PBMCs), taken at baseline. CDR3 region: CASSGGPSTAGNTIYF. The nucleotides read TGTGCCAGCAGTGGAGGACCGTCGACGGCTGGAAACACCATATATTTT.